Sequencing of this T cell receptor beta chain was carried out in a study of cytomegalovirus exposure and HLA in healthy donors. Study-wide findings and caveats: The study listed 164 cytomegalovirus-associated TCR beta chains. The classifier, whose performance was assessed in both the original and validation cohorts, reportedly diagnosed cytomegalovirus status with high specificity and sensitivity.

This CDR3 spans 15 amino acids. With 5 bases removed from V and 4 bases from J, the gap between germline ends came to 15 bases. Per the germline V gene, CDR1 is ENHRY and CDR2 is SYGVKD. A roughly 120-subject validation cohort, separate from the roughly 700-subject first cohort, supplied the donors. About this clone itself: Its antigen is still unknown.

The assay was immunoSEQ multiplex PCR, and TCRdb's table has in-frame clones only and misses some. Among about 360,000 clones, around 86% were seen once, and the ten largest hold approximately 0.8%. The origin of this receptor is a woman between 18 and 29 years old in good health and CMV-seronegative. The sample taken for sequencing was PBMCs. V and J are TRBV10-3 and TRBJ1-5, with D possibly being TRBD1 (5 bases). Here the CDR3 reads CAISLTDGGNQPQHF. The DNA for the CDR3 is TGTGCCATCAGTCTAACGGACGGGGGGAATCAGCCCCAGCATTTT.